This TCR beta chain was recorded in a study of T cell repertoires in cytomegalovirus infection. The wider study: Public signatures in TCR beta pointed to CMV infection and matching HLA type.

MiXCR, applied by TCRdb to the reads, yields one record per CDR3 protein. The data show 110,000 to 150,000 distinct CDR3 sequences, with 30% to 40% seen just once and about 50% held by the top ten. Study results and limitations: Of the TCR beta families, the public ones yielded a cumulative frequency that identified carriers of CMV plus the relevant HLA. Across the ex vivo response, the dominant clonotypes were HLA-C-restricted CMV-specific TCR beta clonotypes.

About this clonotype itself: Its antigen is still unknown.

In germline, CDR1 is DFQATT, CDR2 SNEGSKA (reference sequence). CDR3 length: 16 amino acids. V dropped 3 bases and J dropped 0; count of bases not matched to a gene: 6. The source material was CD8+ T cells from cultured PBMCs, sampled from culture after CMV antigen stimulation. The V call is TRBV20-1, the J call TRBJ2-1; 9 bases fit TRBD2. This TCR was recovered from a human donor in good health (CMV status not recorded). Some clones in this sample may be carry-over from other donors' samples. CDR3 loop: CSARMRGGDSYNEQFF. Written as DNA, the CDR3 is TGCAGTGCTAGGATGCGGGGGGGAGACTCCTACAATGAGCAGTTCTTC.